Listed below are T cell receptor beta chains from one sample, sequenced in a study of tumor-infiltrating lymphocytes in primary liver carcinoma. TCRdb fed the multiplex PCR reads into MiXCR, producing one record per CDR3 protein. The repertoire holds under 85,000 distinct CDR3 sequences, with 55% to 85% as singletons. The specimen was liver tumor tissue from sampling region 1. The receptors were gathered from a man aged 40-49 years with primary liver carcinoma and hepatitis B virus infection. CDR3s include the opening cysteine and the closing phenylalanine or tryptophan. A D gene is named only where the DNA matches it firmly.

j_call: TRBJ2-1; d_call: TRBD2; cdr3_length: 13; v_call: TRBV29-1; cdr3_aa: CSVGLAPYNEQFF
j_call: TRBJ1-1; d_call: NA; cdr3_length: 15; v_call: TRBV11-1; cdr3_aa: CASTLQTADNTEAFF
j_call: TRBJ2-2; d_call: NA; cdr3_length: 17; v_call: TRBV11-2; cdr3_aa: CAGSPNVGQANTGELFF
j_call: TRBJ1-1; d_call: NA; cdr3_length: 14; v_call: TRBV10-3; cdr3_aa: CAISVQWAGAEAFF
j_call: TRBJ2-1; d_call: NA; cdr3_length: 14; v_call: TRBV11-2; cdr3_aa: CDNSSAAGANEQFF
j_call: TRBJ2-1; d_call: NA; cdr3_length: 12; v_call: TRBV10-1; cdr3_aa: CARSGWGNELFF
j_call: TRBJ2-3; d_call: NA; cdr3_length: 10; v_call: TRBV29-1; cdr3_aa: CCVVQHTLYF
j_call: TRBJ1-2; d_call: TRBD1; cdr3_length: 14; v_call: TRBV29-1; cdr3_aa: CIVAWTGLDAGYTF
j_call: TRBJ2-1; d_call: TRBD1; cdr3_length: 15; v_call: TRBV12-3/TRBV12-4; cdr3_aa: CASSYGRGNYNGQFF
j_call: TRBJ1-2; d_call: NA; cdr3_length: 10; v_call: TRBV10-3; cdr3_aa: CGTLGDGYTF
j_call: TRBJ1-1; d_call: NA; cdr3_length: 12; v_call: TRBV7-8; cdr3_aa: CVSSLSSRTAFF
j_call: TRBJ1-4; d_call: NA; cdr3_length: 19; v_call: TRBV6-5; cdr3_aa: CVSSYRPPSGVANNEKLFF
j_call: TRBJ1-1; d_call: NA; cdr3_length: 14; v_call: TRBV12-3/TRBV12-4; cdr3_aa: CAISLQGHDTEAFF
j_call: TRBJ2-5; d_call: TRBD1; cdr3_length: 16; v_call: TRBV5-4; cdr3_aa: CAGSNDLDRGQETQYF
j_call: TRBJ2-1; d_call: NA; cdr3_length: 12; v_call: TRBV12-3/TRBV12-4; cdr3_aa: CASSLTRNEQLF
j_call: TRBJ2-2; d_call: TRBD2; cdr3_length: 18; v_call: TRBV11-1; cdr3_aa: CASSLDAAAGTSTGELSF
j_call: TRBJ2-7; d_call: NA; cdr3_length: 12; v_call: TRBV7-9; cdr3_aa: CASSFETYEQYF
j_call: TRBJ2-1; d_call: TRBD1; cdr3_length: 17; v_call: TRBV11-2; cdr3_aa: CASGLGTVGNSYNEQFF
j_call: TRBJ1-2; d_call: NA; cdr3_length: 15; v_call: TRBV12-3/TRBV12-4; cdr3_aa: CASSLMDRPFYGYTF
j_call: TRBJ2-4; d_call: NA; cdr3_length: 15; v_call: TRBV12-3/TRBV12-4; cdr3_aa: CASSFGDGALNIQYF
j_call: TRBJ1-5; d_call: NA; cdr3_length: 14; v_call: TRBV28; cdr3_aa: CASSLGTGYQPQHF
j_call: TRBJ2-7; d_call: TRBD1; cdr3_length: 14; v_call: TRBV6-1; cdr3_aa: CASTRDRASYEQYF
j_call: TRBJ2-5; d_call: NA; cdr3_length: 15; v_call: TRBV11-2; cdr3_aa: CASSLGSSGPETQYF
j_call: TRBJ1-1; d_call: TRBD1; cdr3_length: 17; v_call: TRBV11-2; cdr3_aa: CARSLMEGQEFGTEAFF
j_call: TRBJ2-7; d_call: NA; cdr3_length: 15; v_call: TRBV6-1; cdr3_aa: CASSEPAVRGYKQYF
j_call: TRBJ2-1; d_call: NA; cdr3_length: 15; v_call: TRBV4-2; cdr3_aa: CVSSQLEGAGNEEFF
j_call: TRBJ2-1; d_call: NA; cdr3_length: 18; v_call: TRBV12-5; cdr3_aa: CASGLSSGGILTSNEQFF
j_call: TRBJ2-7; d_call: NA; cdr3_length: 14; v_call: TRBV20-1; cdr3_aa: CSARDRRETYEQYF
j_call: TRBJ2-7; d_call: NA; cdr3_length: 14; v_call: TRBV29-1; cdr3_aa: CSVRIAGGPYDQYF
j_call: TRBJ2-1; d_call: NA; cdr3_length: 14; v_call: TRBV6-2/TRBV6-3; cdr3_aa: CASSSGATINEQFF
j_call: TRBJ1-5; d_call: NA; cdr3_length: 16; v_call: TRBV20-1; cdr3_aa: CSAAAWQGGTNQPQHF
j_call: TRBJ2-7; d_call: TRBD2; cdr3_length: 16; v_call: TRBV6-5; cdr3_aa: CASSYSSLSGRGGQYF
j_call: TRBJ2-5; d_call: TRBD2; cdr3_length: 17; v_call: TRBV12-3/TRBV12-4; cdr3_aa: CASSLSGTSGAQETLYF
j_call: TRBJ1-3; d_call: NA; cdr3_length: 14; v_call: TRBV7-9; cdr3_aa: CASIPPSFGNTIYF
j_call: TRBJ1-2; d_call: NA; cdr3_length: 11; v_call: TRBV11-2; cdr3_aa: CALISPYGYTF
j_call: TRBJ2-7; d_call: NA; cdr3_length: 15; v_call: TRBV14; cdr3_aa: CASNQESGSPYEQYF
j_call: TRBJ2-5; d_call: NA; cdr3_length: 15; v_call: TRBV6-5; cdr3_aa: CASSYSLVGRETQYF
j_call: TRBJ2-7; d_call: NA; cdr3_length: 14; v_call: TRBV13; cdr3_aa: CASRTSGMVYEQYF